The present T cell receptor beta chain was sequenced within a study of T cell changes during pregnancy in multiple sclerosis. Trimming shortened V by 3 bases and J by 1 base, and 16 bases separated the two germline ends. This CDR3 region has 16 residues. Per germline, CDR1 SGHDT and CDR2 YYEEEE. Assay: immunoSEQ multiplex PCR; the TCRdb copy retains only in-frame clones and omits some. The profile shows approximately 100,000 clones, 91% of them singletons. Sequencing was performed on peripheral blood, taken before pregnancy. This receptor was taken from a female donor with multiple sclerosis, enrolled in a pregnancy study. This chain joins TRBV5-6 and TRBJ2-5; tentatively, D is TRBD1 (6 bases). CDR3 in DNA: TGTGCCAGCAGCTACGGACAGACATCGATCCAAGAGACCCAGTACTTC. Protein: CASSYGQTSIQETQYF.